This entry lists 23 T cell receptor beta chains sequenced from one sample in a study of blood T cell repertoires in COVID-19. TCRdb keeps only in-frame clones here, not all; method: immunoSEQ multiplex PCR. The top ten hold 11% of the sample, which has about 230,000 clones, 80% to 90% seen once. Sequencing was carried out using peripheral blood. The source is a man between 50 and 59 years old with COVID-19, enrolled during active disease.

The CDR3: CASSLGGRAPDEQFF. In DNA form, the CDR3 reads TGCGCCAGCAGCTTGGGTGGGAGGGCGCCGGATGAGCAGTTCTTC. This chain connects TRBV5-1 to TRBJ2-1; 7 bases align to TRBD2. Germline CDR1 is SGHRS and CDR2 is YFSETQ. V lost 0 bases, J lost 8 bases, and 8 bases stayed unmatched. The CDR3 covers 15 residues.

The rearrangement joins TRBV7-2 to TRBJ2-3, with 8 bases matching TRBD1. The trim removed 3 bases at V and 4 bases at J, leaving 0 bases unmatched. The V gene's germline CDR1 is SGHTA and CDR2 FQGNSA. CDR3 length: 13 amino acids. The CDR3: CASSLDRADTQYF. The CDR3 region has the DNA TGTGCCAGCAGCTTGGACAGGGCAGATACGCAGTATTTT.

CDR3 sequence: CATSDLTGTSDGELFF. The DNA of the CDR3 is TGTGCCACCAGTGATTTAACGGGGACAAGTGACGGGGAGCTGTTTTTT. V gene TRBV24-1 combines with J gene TRBJ2-2; D is perhaps TRBD1 (6 bases). There are 16 residues in the CDR3. Germline assignment: CDR1 KGHDR and CDR2 SFDVKD. V was shortened by 1 base and J by 7 bases, with 15 bases between the two germline ends.

The chain links TRBV19 to TRBJ2-3; a possible D gene is TRBD2 (5 bases). CDR1 and CDR2 (germline): LNHDA, SQIVND (reference sequence). V lost 5 bases, J lost 4 bases, and 10 bases lay in between. There are 13 residues in the CDR3. The CDR3 DNA is TGTGCCAGTAGTGAGCGGACTCCAGATACGCAGTATTTT. This gives the protein CASSERTPDTQYF.

The chain recombines TRBV5-1 with TRBJ1-4; no firm D call. Germline-derived CDR1 and CDR2 are SGHRS and YFSETQ. The length of the CDR3 is 14 residues. V was trimmed by 1 base and J by 8 bases, leaving 12 bases between them. The CDR3 bases are TGCGCCAGCAGCTTGAGTCGGGAAGGGGAAAAACTGTTTTTT. Encoded protein: CASSLSREGEKLFF.

The V call is TRBV6-5, the J call TRBJ1-5; D may be TRBD1 (6 bases). Trimming pared 0 bases from V and 5 bases from J, leaving 11 bases between. The CDR3 is 15 amino acids. Germline-derived CDR1 and CDR2 are MNHEY and SVGAGI. For the CDR3, the DNA is TGTGCCAGCAGTTACTCGGGGGCCACCGATCAGCCCCAGCATTTT. This encodes CASSYSGATDQPQHF.

J is TRBJ2-2 and V is TRBV4-2; 8 bases map to TRBD2. J was trimmed by 2 bases and V by 7 bases; bases with no gene match: 15. The CDR3 totals 18 residues. Germline V CDR1 and CDR2: LGHNA, YNFKEQ. The CDR3 coding sequence is TGTGCCAGCACCCGGGGGGGTGGTGGCTACCCCAACACCGGGGAGCTGTTTTTT. Its protein product is CASTRGGGGYPNTGELFF.

The V gene is TRBV7-9, the J gene TRBJ2-5; D is possibly TRBD1 (6 bases). Germline assignment: CDR1 SEHNR and CDR2 FQNEAQ (reference sequence). Trimming stripped 1 base from V and 3 bases from J, with 12 bases between. The CDR3 covers 15 residues. CDR3 nucleotide sequence: TGTGCCAGCAGCTTAGTTGGGCAGGGGAAAGAGACCCAGTACTTC. Translating it yields CASSLVGQGKETQYF.

This chain connects TRBV24-1 to TRBJ2-3; D perhaps matches TRBD2 (5 bases). The CDR3 has 15 residues. CDR1 is KGHDR, CDR2 SFDVKD, per germline. Trimming left V 3 bases short and J 0 bases short, with 9 bases between. CDR3 bases: TGTGCCACCAGTGATGGGAGTAGGAGCACAGATACGCAGTATTTT. This gives the protein CATSDGSRSTDTQYF.

Only one count was recorded for this clone. The V call is TRBV19, the J call TRBJ1-2; maybe TRBD1 (5 bases). Trimming removed 3 bases from V and 2 bases from J, with 10 bases in between. The CDR3 contains 14 residues. Germline lookup yields CDR1 LNHDA and CDR2 SQIVND (reference sequence). As DNA, the CDR3 is TGTGCCAGTAGTATTGAGGCAGGGAACTATGGCTACACCTTC. Protein: CASSIEAGNYGYTF.

The chain is built from TRBV30 and TRBJ2-2, with D perhaps matching TRBD1 (6 bases). The V gene lost 3 bases and the J gene lost 6 bases, with 8 bases spanning the gap. The CDR3 runs to 12 residues. The germline V gene has CDR1 GTSNPN and CDR2 SVGIG (reference sequence). The CDR3 spells CAWRGGPGELFF. In DNA, the CDR3 is TGTGCCTGGAGAGGGGGTCCCGGGGAGCTGTTTTTT.

The chain joins TRBV6-5 to TRBJ1-1; TRBD1 aligns across 7 bases. Losses at the gene ends were 2 bases for V and 12 bases for J; bases not matched to a gene: 12. From germline, CDR1 is MNHEY and CDR2 SVGAGI. The CDR3 sequence is 14 residues long. CDR3 region: CASSYGQGGFRSFF. The CDR3 DNA is TGTGCCAGCAGTTACGGTCAGGGGGGTTTTAGATCTTTCTTT.

The chain recombines TRBV27 with TRBJ2-7; possibly TRBD1 for D (6 bases). The ends were cut back, 6 bases at V and 12 bases at J, with 15 bases in the middle. The germline V gene encodes CDR1 MNHEY and CDR2 SMNVEV (reference sequence). The CDR3 runs 11 residues. In nucleotides, the CDR3 is TGTGCCAGCAGCCAACAACAGGGTCTGTACTTC. Protein sequence: CASSQQQGLYF.

The chain is built from TRBV6-5 and TRBJ1-2; possible D gene TRBD1, 5 bases. Germline assignment: CDR1 MNHEY and CDR2 SVGAGI. CDR3 length: 12 residues. Trimming took off 6 bases at V and 7 bases at J, with 12 bases between the two ends. The CDR3 sequence: CASSRPQGGYTF. Here the CDR3 DNA reads TGTGCCAGCAGCCGGCCTCAGGGTGGCTACACCTTC.

The gene calls are TRBV28 and TRBJ2-1, with TRBD2 matching over 15 bases. With 5 bases clipped from V and 4 bases from J, the junction kept 3 bases outside the gene matches. Germline lookup yields CDR1 MDHEN and CDR2 SYDVKM. This CDR3 contains 16 residues. For the CDR3, the DNA is TGTGCCAGCAGTCGGACTAGCGGGGGGGGATACAATGAGCAGTTCTTC. It is translated as CASSRTSGGGYNEQFF.

The V gene is TRBV27, the J gene TRBJ1-5, with 7 bases lining up with TRBD1. CDR1 is MNHEY and CDR2 is SMNVEV in the germline V gene (reference sequence). This CDR3 has 15 residues. V dropped 5 bases and J dropped 7; count of bases not matched to a gene: 11. The CDR3 here is CASSQGQAGRQPQHF. The DNA for the CDR3 is TGTGCCAGCAGTCAAGGACAGGCCGGACGGCAGCCCCAGCATTTT.

The chain links TRBV18 to TRBJ1-4; TRBD1 matches at 10 bases. This CDR3 contains 15 residues. The germline CDR1 and CDR2 sequences are KGHSH and LQKENI. The V gene end was trimmed by 2 bases and the J gene end by 10 bases; junction bases not matched to a gene: 7. The CDR3 region is CASSPAGTGVLKLFF. The CDR3 bases are TGTGCCAGCTCACCAGCCGGGACAGGGGTCTTAAAACTGTTTTTT. Full variable domain (rest looked up from reference TRBV18 and TRBJ1-4): NAGVMQNPRHLVRRRGQEARLRCSPMKGHSHVYWYRQLPEEGLKFMVYLQKENIIDESGMPKERFSAEFPKEGPSILRIQQVVRGDSAAYFCASSPAGTGVLKLFFGSGTQLSVL.

The CDR3 spells CASSQAVLAGIGELFF. CDR3 coding DNA: TGCGCCAGCAGCCAAGCGGTTCTAGCGGGGATCGGGGAGCTGTTTTTT. The chain employs TRBV4-3 and TRBJ2-2; 9 nucleotides line up with TRBD2. CDR1 is LGHNA, CDR2 YSLEER, per germline. The CDR3 runs 16 residues. The junction had 7 bases not matched to a gene; V was cut back by 1 base and J by 7 bases.

The chain joins TRBV5-1 to TRBJ2-7, with D maybe TRBD1 (11 bases). Trimming took 2 bases from V and 0 from J, leaving 33 bases between them. The CDR3 sequence is 22 residues long. In germline, CDR1 is SGHRS, CDR2 YFSETQ. The CDR3 bases are TGCGCCAGCAGCTTCCCGCGGACAGGGGGCAGAACTAGCGGGATCCCCTCCTACGAGCAGTACTTC. Translated: CASSFPRTGGRTSGIPSYEQYF.

Only one count was recorded for this clone. V and J are TRBV15 and TRBJ1-1, with D perhaps matching TRBD1 (5 bases). Between the trimmed V and J ends, which lost 5 bases and 6 bases, there was a span of 13 bases. Germline V gene lookup returns CDR1 LNHNV and CDR2 YYDKDF (reference sequence). The CDR3 runs to 13 residues. The chain's CDR3 is CATSPGPGAEAFF. CDR3 DNA: TGTGCCACCAGCCCTGGGCCGGGGGCTGAAGCTTTCTTT.

CDR3 loop: CAWSVAGTGNTIYF. CDR3 DNA: TGTGCCTGGAGTGTTGCAGGGACTGGAAACACCATATATTTT. This chain uses TRBV30 with TRBJ1-3; possible D gene TRBD1, 5 bases. This CDR3 contains 14 residues. Trimming removed 0 bases from V and 2 bases from J, with 8 bases in between. Germline V gene lookup returns CDR1 GTSNPN and CDR2 SVGIG (reference sequence).

This chain links TRBV5-6 with TRBJ2-7, with D maybe TRBD2 (5 bases). The germline V and J ends were trimmed by 4 bases and 2 bases, with 13 bases remaining between them. CDR3 length equals 14 residues. The V gene's germline CDR1 is SGHDT and CDR2 YYEEEE. The CDR3 nucleotides are TGTGCCAGCAGCCCGAGGGAGTTCCCCTACGAGCAGTACTTC. Encoded protein: CASSPREFPYEQYF. Drawing the rest from reference TRBV5-6 and TRBJ2-7, the complete variable domain is DAGVTQSPTHLIKTRGQQVTLRCSPKSGHDTVSWYQQALGQGPQFIFQYYEEEERQRGNFPDRFSGHQFPNYSSELNVNALLLGDSALYLCASSPREFPYEQYFGPGTRLTVT.

The J gene is TRBJ2-5, the V gene TRBV7-9; D not resolved. Per the germline V gene, CDR1 is SEHNR and CDR2 is FQNEAQ (reference sequence). This CDR3 spans 12 amino acids. V was cut by 5 bases and J by 5 bases, with 9 bases left in between. The CDR3 DNA follows: TGTGCCAGCAGCCCCTTGACTGAGACCCAGTACTTC. This codes for CASSPLTETQYF.